Below are 28 T cell receptor beta chains sequenced from a single sample in a study of lymphopenia after photon versus proton radiotherapy. Only in-frame clones appear in the TCRdb table, and some are missing; sequencing was by immunoSEQ multiplex PCR. The data show about 61,000 clones, approximately 84% seen once. The sample consisted of peripheral blood, taken from a patient treated with photon-based radiotherapy. The receptors here all came from a man between 35 and 55 years old with gastric cancer.

This clone was seen more than once but under ten times. CDR3 in DNA: TGTGCCAGCAGCTCGGAACACGCAAATGAGCAGTTCTTC. It specifies CASSSEHANEQFF. The rearrangement links TRBV7-8 to TRBJ2-1; D ambiguous. The CDR3 covers 13 residues. Trimming removed 4 bases from V and 7 bases from J, with 11 bases in between. Germline V gene data show CDR1 as SGHVS and CDR2 as FQNEAQ.

This clone was found a few times. As DNA, the CDR3 is TGTGCCAGCAGCTTAGCAGAACATTTTGGCGAGCAGTACTTC. It translates to CASSLAEHFGEQYF. The chain joins TRBV7-2 to TRBJ2-7; D not certain. CDR1 and CDR2 (germline): SGHTA, FQGNSA. CDR3 length equals 14 residues. V gave up 0 bases and J gave up 6 bases, with 12 bases separating them.

The rearrangement links TRBV5-6 to TRBJ1-3; D is possibly TRBD1 (5 bases). V lost 0 bases to trimming and J lost 0 bases, with 7 bases between them. Germline V lookup: CDR1 SGHDT, CDR2 YYEEEE. CDR3 length: 15 residues. CDR3 coding DNA: TGTGCCAGCAGCTTGGTTGGGGGCTCTGGAAACACCATATATTTT. Amino acid sequence: CASSLVGGSGNTIYF. The whole variable domain, remainder taken from reference TRBV5-6 and TRBJ1-3, is DAGVTQSPTHLIKTRGQQVTLRCSPKSGHDTVSWYQQALGQGPQFIFQYYEEEERQRGNFPDRFSGHQFPNYSSELNVNALLLGDSALYLCASSLVGGSGNTIYFGEGSWLTVV.

The chain has TRBV9 and TRBJ1-1; possible D gene TRBD1, 5 bases. V gave up 4 bases and J gave up 4 bases, with 17 bases separating them. The CDR3 loop spans 15 amino acids. Germline V CDR1 and CDR2: SGDLS, YYNGEE. The CDR3 sequence is CASSPNQGGRTEAFF. The CDR3, as DNA: TGTGCCAGCAGCCCGAATCAGGGTGGGCGCACTGAAGCTTTCTTT. The complete variable domain, with remaining parts taken from reference TRBV9 and TRBJ1-1, reads DSGVTQTPKHLITATGQRVTLRCSPRSGDLSVYWYQQSLDQGLQFLIQYYNGEERAKGNILERFSAQQFPDLHSELNLSSLELGDSALYFCASSPNQGGRTEAFFGQGTRLTVV.

J is TRBJ2-4 and V is TRBV27; the D gene is possibly TRBD1 (6 bases). The CDR3 has 13 residues. Per germline, CDR1 MNHEY and CDR2 SMNVEV (reference sequence). The V and J ends lost 2 bases and 9 bases respectively, with 11 bases between them. The DNA for the CDR3 is TGTGCCAGCAGTTTAGGGGGCCAGGGCATTCAGTACTTC. Its protein product is CASSLGGQGIQYF.

This clone was detected only once. The chain joins TRBV25-1 to TRBJ1-2; TRBD1 agrees at 8 bases. This CDR3 is built from 13 residues. V was clipped by 4 bases and J by 5 bases; unmatched bases: 3. The V gene's germline CDR1 is MGHDK and CDR2 SYGVNS. CDR3 amino acids: CASSGTGRYGYTF. CDR3 in DNA: TGTGCCAGCAGTGGGACAGGGCGATATGGCTACACCTTC.

This chain uses TRBV10-3 with TRBJ1-2; TRBD1 might be the D (5 bases). Germline CDR1 and CDR2: ENHRY and SYGVKD. V gave up 2 bases and J gave up 6 bases, with 13 bases separating them. CDR3 length: 14 amino acids. The CDR3 sequence is CAISEVPREHGYTF. The CDR3 nucleotides are TGTGCCATCAGTGAGGTCCCCAGGGAGCATGGCTACACCTTC.

V usage is TRBV7-9 and J usage is TRBJ1-1, with 8 bases matching TRBD1. Germline V gene data show CDR1 as SEHNR and CDR2 as FQNEAQ (reference sequence). V gave up 4 bases and J gave up 6 bases; unmatched junction bases: 4. The length of the CDR3 is 13 residues. The CDR3 DNA reads as TGTGCCAGCAGCTCCAGGGGGCGGTCTGAAGCTTTCTTT. Translating gives CASSSRGRSEAFF. The full variable domain, rest sourced from reference TRBV7-9 and TRBJ1-1, is DTGVSQNPRHKITKRGQNVTFRCDPISEHNRLYWYRQTLGQGPEFLTYFQNEAQLEKSRLLSDRFSAERPKGSFSTLEIQRTEQGDSAMYLCASSSRGRSEAFFGQGTRLTVV.

The V call is TRBV2, the J call TRBJ2-3; 7 bases agree with TRBD1. J lost 4 bases, V lost 7 bases, and 5 bases had no gene match. The CDR3 is made up of 13 amino acids. Germline-derived CDR1 and CDR2 are SNHLY and FYNNEI. The CDR3, as DNA: TGTGCCAGCACCCGACAGGGCCCAGATACGCAGTATTTT. This encodes CASTRQGPDTQYF.

This clone was seen only once. The chain is built from TRBV11-1 and TRBJ2-3; TRBD2 matches 7 bases. The V gene end was trimmed by 0 bases and the J gene end by 7 bases; junction bases not matched to a gene: 7. CDR1 and CDR2 (germline): SGHAT, FQDESV (reference sequence). CDR3 length: 15 amino acids. Here the CDR3 reads CASSLAGLAANTQYF. Written as DNA, the CDR3 is TGTGCCAGCAGCTTAGCGGGGCTAGCGGCGAATACGCAGTATTTT.

In this sample, this clone is medium-sized. This chain joins TRBV7-9 and TRBJ2-2, with no clear D. The V and J ends lost 4 bases and 0 bases respectively, with 12 bases between them. Germline assignment: CDR1 SEHNR and CDR2 FQNEAQ (reference sequence). The CDR3 runs to 16 residues. CDR3 DNA sequence: TGTGCCAGCAGCTCCTTCCGGACGTCGAACACCGGGGAGCTGTTTTTT. This translates into CASSSFRTSNTGELFF.

The sample holds one count of this clone. This chain links TRBV10-3 with TRBJ2-1, with D possibly TRBD1 on 6 matching bases. The germline V gene encodes CDR1 ENHRY and CDR2 SYGVKD. CDR3 length equals 12 residues. Trimming removed 6 bases at V and 9 bases at J, with 12 bases between. CDR3 protein: CAISLGQREQFF. The CDR3 DNA sequence: TGTGCCATCAGCCTGGGACAACGTGAGCAGTTCTTC.

The chain joins TRBV29-1 to TRBJ2-2, with 8 positions matching TRBD1. The CDR3 consists of 15 residues. Germline V CDR1 and CDR2: SQVTM, ANQGSEA. The CDR3 region is CGCQSRGRRTGELFF. CDR3 in DNA: TGCGGCTGTCAGTCCAGGGGGCGTCGGACCGGGGAGCTGTTTTTT.

The chain uses TRBV11-2 and TRBJ2-1; 7 bases align to TRBD1. V trimming: 2 bases; J trimming: 9 bases; junction bases outside the gene matches: 10. Germline CDR1 reads SGHAT; CDR2 reads FQNNGV. This CDR3 has 15 residues. Written as DNA, the CDR3 is TGTGCCAGCAGCTTACGAGGGGGCGGAATTCGTGAGCAGTTCTTC. Encoded protein: CASSLRGGGIREQFF. Full variable domain (outside the CDR3, taken from reference TRBV11-2 and TRBJ2-1): EAGVAQSPRYKIIEKRQSVAFWCNPISGHATLYWYQQILGQGPKLLIQFQNNGVVDDSQLPKDRFSAERLKGVDSTLKIQPAKLEDSAVYLCASSLRGGGIREQFFGPGTRLTVL.

This chain connects TRBV4-1 to TRBJ2-3, with D unresolved. CDR1 MGHRA and CDR2 YSYEKL come from the germline V gene. Trimming shortened V by 1 base and J by 1 base, and 12 bases separated the two germline ends. The CDR3 covers 16 residues. CDR3 region: CASSQGWGRRTDTQYF. In DNA form, the CDR3 reads TGCGCCAGCAGCCAAGGGTGGGGAAGGCGCACAGATACGCAGTATTTT.

J is TRBJ2-1 and V is TRBV30; D not certain. The CDR3 consists of 12 residues. CDR1 GTSNPN and CDR2 SVGIG come from the germline V gene (reference sequence). V was trimmed by 3 bases and J by 3 bases, leaving 6 bases between them. The CDR3 loop reads CAWSPGYNEQFF. The CDR3 bases are TGTGCCTGGAGCCCGGGCTACAATGAGCAGTTCTTC.

The chain has TRBV6-5 and TRBJ2-4, with 8 positions matching TRBD1. This CDR3 is 16 amino acids long. V shed 2 bases, J shed 2 bases, and the junction held 5 bases outside the gene matches. From germline, CDR1 is MNHEY and CDR2 SVGAGI. As DNA, the CDR3 is TGTGCCAGCAGTTACGACAGGGGAAGTACCAAAAACATTCAGTACTTC. Its protein is CASSYDRGSTKNIQYF.

This rearrangement joins TRBV7-3 to TRBJ2-2; perhaps TRBD1 as D (6 bases). V lost 5 bases to trimming and J lost 3 bases, with 13 bases between them. CDR3 length: 15 amino acids. The germline V gene has CDR1 SGHTA and CDR2 FQGTGA. CDR3 protein: CASSTGNRDTGELFF. CDR3 sequence (DNA): TGTGCCAGCAGCACCGGGAACAGGGACACCGGGGAGCTGTTTTTT. Full variable domain (rest looked up from reference TRBV7-3 and TRBJ2-2): GAGVSQTPSNKVTEKGKYVELRCDPISGHTALYWYRQSLGQGPEFLIYFQGTGAADDSGLPNDRFFAVRPEGSVSTLKIQRTERGDSAVYLCASSTGNRDTGELFFGEGSRLTVL.

The chain combines TRBV18 with TRBJ2-4; D remains unclear. Between the trimmed V and J ends, which lost 4 bases and 0 bases, there was a span of 13 bases. The length of the CDR3 is 16 residues. The germline CDR1 and CDR2 sequences are KGHSH and LQKENI. The CDR3 DNA sequence: TGTGCCAGCTCACAAAACTCGGTGGCAGCCAAAAACATTCAGTACTTC. Protein product: CASSQNSVAAKNIQYF.

The rearrangement joins TRBV19 to TRBJ1-3; 9 bases are shared with TRBD1. Trimming at V came to 6 bases and at J to 0 bases, leaving 0 bases not matched to a gene. Germline CDR1 LNHDA, CDR2 SQIVND (reference sequence). CDR3 size: 14 residues. DNA for the CDR3: TGTGCCAGTAGGGGACAGGGCTCTGGAAACACCATATATTTT. Its translation is CASRGQGSGNTIYF.

CDR3 sequence (DNA): TGCGCCAGCTTTCCACTCGGACTAGCGGGGGCCGCCAACACCGGGGAGCTGTTTTTT. Translated: CASFPLGLAGAANTGELFF. The V gene is TRBV4-1, the J gene TRBJ2-2; 13 nucleotides agree with TRBD2. The V and J ends lost 8 bases and 2 bases, in that order; junction bases with no gene match: 14. Germline CDR1 is MGHRA and CDR2 is YSYEKL. The CDR3 length is 19 residues.

The chain couples TRBV4-3 to TRBJ1-1; no firm D call. The CDR3 length is 13 residues. The V end lost 0 bases, the J end lost 9 bases, and 11 bases lay between the germline ends. Germline assignment: CDR1 LGHNA and CDR2 YSLEER. The CDR3 is CASSQERVDQAFF. CDR3 nucleotide sequence: TGCGCCAGCAGCCAAGAGCGGGTAGATCAAGCTTTCTTT.

This chain connects TRBV7-7 to TRBJ2-3; D not resolved. Germline CDR1 reads SSHAT; CDR2 reads FNYEAQ (reference sequence). Deletions cut 1 base from V and 1 base from J, with 9 bases between. CDR3 length equals 15 residues. Written as DNA, the CDR3 is TGTGCCAGCAGCTTAGGGGCCAAACGCACAGATACGCAGTATTTT. This gives the protein CASSLGAKRTDTQYF.

DNA for the CDR3: TGTGCCAGCAGTTTAACCGGGGCGAGTGGAAACACCATATATTTT. This codes for CASSLTGASGNTIYF. The rearrangement uses TRBV28 and TRBJ1-3, with D maybe TRBD1 (5 bases). Germline CDR1 and CDR2: MDHEN and SYDVKM. The germline V and J ends were trimmed by 2 bases and 3 bases, with 11 bases remaining between them. The CDR3 contains 15 residues.

The count of this clone is one. CDR3 nucleotide sequence: TGCAGCGTTCTCGGGGGGCGAGACACTGAAGCTTTCTTT. It encodes CSVLGGRDTEAFF. This sequence joins TRBV29-1 and TRBJ1-1; tentatively, D is TRBD1 (6 bases). Germline assignment: CDR1 SQVTM and CDR2 ANQGSEA. Trimming removed 5 bases at V and 3 bases at J, with 13 bases between. The CDR3 extends over 13 amino acids. The whole variable domain, filled in from reference TRBV29-1 and TRBJ1-1, reads SAVISQKPSRDICQRGTSLTIQCQVDSQVTMMFWYRQQPGQSLTLIATANQGSEATYESGFVIDKFPISRPNLTFSTLTVSNMSPEDSSIYLCSVLGGRDTEAFFGQGTRLTVV.

This chain connects TRBV6-1 to TRBJ2-7; D gene ambiguous. The CDR3 loop spans 13 amino acids. V lost 2 bases to trimming and J lost 7 bases, with 12 bases between them. Germline CDR1 reads MNHNS; CDR2 reads SASEGT. In DNA, the CDR3 is TGTGCCAGCAGTGAACACGATCTACGGGAGCAGTACTTC. Translated: CASSEHDLREQYF.

In DNA, the CDR3 is TGTGCCATCAGCATACAGGAATTTACCTACGAGCAGTACTTC. This gives the protein CAISIQEFTYEQYF. The chain links TRBV10-3 to TRBJ2-7; D possibly corresponds to TRBD1 (5 bases). CDR1 is ENHRY and CDR2 is SYGVKD in the germline V gene. Trimming pared 6 bases from V and 2 bases from J, leaving 14 bases between. The CDR3 contains 14 residues.

Only one count was recorded for this clone. This chain connects TRBV5-4 to TRBJ2-7; unclear D gene. V lost 1 base and J lost 3, with 5 bases in between. Germline-derived CDR1 and CDR2 are SGHNT and YYREEE (reference sequence). The CDR3 covers 12 residues. CDR3 amino acids: CASSLPGYEQYF. For the CDR3, the DNA is TGTGCCAGCAGCTTGCCGGGCTACGAGCAGTACTTC.